Listed here are 23 T cell receptor beta chains from one sample, sequenced in a study of beta chain features in type 1 diabetes. Study-wide results and limits: Significant though moderate, a shortening of TCRB CDR3s appeared in all four CD4+ subsets of Type 1 diabetes patients.

Expressed TCRB transcripts got sequenced, as all isolated RNA was reverse transcribed. The method was immunoSEQ multiplex PCR; TCRdb's version includes in-frame clones alone and lacks a portion of them. Of about 190,000 clones detected, approximately 7.8% appear once; the ten largest clones hold roughly 0.97%. Antigens for these TCRs are unknown. Sequenced: central memory CD4+ T cells from blood. These receptors came from a woman between 40 and 50 years old with type 1 diabetes.

This clone has more than one count but fewer than ten. V usage is TRBV5-4 and J usage is TRBJ2-7; D unclear. Trimming took off 0 bases at V and 0 bases at J, with 10 bases between the two ends. CDR3 size: 15 residues. Germline-derived CDR1 and CDR2 are SGHNT and YYREEE (reference sequence). Written as DNA, the CDR3 is TGTGCCAGCAGCTTGGCCGGGTTAAGCTCCTACGAGCAGTACTTC. It is translated as CASSLAGLSSYEQYF.

This clone was observed a handful of times. The CDR3 nucleotides are TGTGCCAGCAGCGTAGCTAGCGGGAGGGGTAGCTCCTACAATGAGCAGTTCTTC. It is translated as CASSVASGRGSSYNEQFF. V gene TRBV9 combines with J gene TRBJ2-1, with 12 bases lining up with TRBD2. V lost 0 bases to trimming and J lost 0 bases; unmatched junction nucleotides: 4. CDR3 length: 18 residues. Germline values: CDR1 SGDLS, CDR2 YYNGEE. The variable domain in full, with the rest retrieved from reference TRBV9 and TRBJ2-1, is DSGVTQTPKHLITATGQRVTLRCSPRSGDLSVYWYQQSLDQGLQFLIQYYNGEERAKGNILERFSAQQFPDLHSELNLSSLELGDSALYFCASSVASGRGSSYNEQFFGPGTRLTVL.

In its sample, this clone was seen a few times. The chain employs TRBV11-2 and TRBJ1-1; no clear D. The CDR3 covers 12 residues. CDR1 is SGHAT, CDR2 FQNNGV, per germline. With 3 bases removed from V and 4 bases from J, the gap between germline ends came to 6 bases. The CDR3 is CASSFGLTEAFF. In DNA form, the CDR3 reads TGTGCCAGCAGCTTCGGACTCACTGAAGCTTTCTTT.

This clone was seen more than once but under ten times. The chain couples TRBV7-2 to TRBJ2-3, with D perhaps matching TRBD2 (6 bases). Looked up from germline, CDR1 is SGHTA and CDR2 is FQGNSA. Trimming removed 5 bases at V and 5 bases at J, with 17 bases between. The CDR3 contains 15 residues. In DNA, the CDR3 is TGTGCCAGCAGCCCCCGCGGCGGGGCAGGAGATACGCAGTATTTT. Amino acid sequence: CASSPRGGAGDTQYF.

This clone was found a few times. V is TRBV11-2 and J is TRBJ2-5; 12 nucleotides agree with TRBD2. CDR3 size: 14 residues. Germline V gene data show CDR1 as SGHAT and CDR2 as FQNNGV. V trimming: 5 bases; J trimming: 5 bases; junction bases outside the gene matches: 3. For the CDR3, the DNA is TGTGCCAGCAGCCAGACTAGCGGGAGCGAGACCCAGTACTTC. Its translation is CASSQTSGSETQYF.

This clone showed up just a few times. The chain combines TRBV7-8 with TRBJ1-1; TRBD1 matches 7 bases. CDR3 length: 14 residues. Germline V CDR1 and CDR2: SGHVS, FQNEAQ. V was pared by 3 bases and J by 14 bases, with 15 bases of the junction left unmatched. The CDR3 reads CASSFGEGGEESFF. CDR3 nucleotides: TGTGCCAGCAGCTTCGGTGAAGGGGGCGAGGAGAGCTTCTTT.

The sample holds a few counts of this clone. This chain links TRBV27 with TRBJ2-7, with a weak D call TRBD2 (6 bases). The V gene lost 8 bases and the J gene lost 0 bases, with 17 bases spanning the gap. Germline assignment: CDR1 MNHEY and CDR2 SMNVEV (reference sequence). The CDR3 loop spans 15 amino acids. The CDR3 here is CASARGPGGSYEQYF. DNA of the CDR3: TGTGCCAGCGCCCGTGGCCCCGGGGGCTCCTACGAGCAGTACTTC.

V usage is TRBV25-1 and J usage is TRBJ1-6; 10 nucleotides match TRBD1. V shed 6 bases and J 7 bases; nucleotides not matched to a gene: 6. This CDR3 has 15 residues. Germline CDR1 MGHDK, CDR2 SYGVNS. The CDR3, as DNA: TGTGCCAGCAGGGGACAGGGGACCTTCAATTCACCCCTCCACTTT. It is translated as CASRGQGTFNSPLHF. Filled out from reference TRBV25-1 and TRBJ1-6, the complete variable domain reads EADIYQTPRYLVIGTGKKITLECSQTMGHDKMYWYQQDPGMELHLIHYSYGVNSTEKGDLSSESTVSRIRTEHFPLTLESARPSHTSQYLCASRGQGTFNSPLHFGNGTRLTVT.

V and J are TRBV6-5 and TRBJ2-3; no clear D gene. Germline CDR1 and CDR2: MNHEY and SVGAGI. The CDR3 runs 12 residues. V lost 6 bases to trimming and J lost 5 bases, with 9 bases between them. CDR3 bases: TGTGCCAGCAGACATAACGAAGATACGCAGTATTTT. It translates to CASRHNEDTQYF.

This clone was seen only a few times. The same CDR3 arises from other DNA sequences in this sample as well. The chain couples TRBV4-3 to TRBJ2-1; D remains ambiguous. V was shortened by 4 bases and J by 6 bases, with 10 bases between the two germline ends. This CDR3 is built from 13 residues. In germline, CDR1 is LGHNA, CDR2 YSLEER. CDR3 protein: CASSLTVLNEQFF. The CDR3 nucleotides are TGCGCCAGCAGCCTTACTGTACTCAATGAGCAGTTCTTC.

There are a few counts of this clone. The chain combines TRBV2 with TRBJ2-7, with 8 positions matching TRBD1. The CDR3 consists of 15 residues. Trimming removed 5 bases from V and 4 bases from J; junction bases left unmatched: 10. Germline values: CDR1 SNHLY, CDR2 FYNNEI. The CDR3 region is CASSRLPGQEYEQYF. The CDR3 DNA follows: TGTGCCAGCAGTCGACTACCGGGACAGGAGTACGAGCAGTACTTC.

This clone turned up a few times. The rearrangement joins TRBV5-4 to TRBJ1-4; weak D call: TRBD1 (5 bases). Germline V gives CDR1 SGHNT, CDR2 YYREEE (reference sequence). V gave up 4 bases and J gave up 8 bases, with 18 bases separating them. This CDR3 contains 15 residues. CDR3 sequence (DNA): TGTGCCAGCAGCGAAGACTCCCTCAACAGGGAAAAACTGTTTTTT. Residues: CASSEDSLNREKLFF.

The chain couples TRBV19 to TRBJ2-1; a weak D match, TRBD1 (6 bases). CDR3 length: 14 residues. Trimming shortened V by 3 bases and J by 6 bases, and 12 bases separated the two germline ends. Germline lookup yields CDR1 LNHDA and CDR2 SQIVND (reference sequence). CDR3: CASSMGAGPNEQFF. The DNA of the CDR3 is TGTGCCAGTAGTATGGGGGCGGGTCCCAATGAGCAGTTCTTC. The variable domain in full, with the rest retrieved from reference TRBV19 and TRBJ2-1, is DGGITQSPKYLFRKEGQNVTLSCEQNLNHDAMYWYRQDPGQGLRLIYYSQIVNDFQKGDIAEGYSVSREKKESFPLTVTSAQKNPTAFYLCASSMGAGPNEQFFGPGTRLTVL.

In its sample, this clone was seen a few times. The chain has TRBV20-1 and TRBJ1-2, with D tentatively TRBD1 (5 bases). CDR3 length: 11 amino acids. The germline V gene encodes CDR1 DFQATT and CDR2 SNEGSKA (reference sequence). With 7 bases removed from V and 6 bases from J, the gap between germline ends came to 12 bases. The DNA of the CDR3 is TGCAGTGTCGACAGATCGGATGGCTACACCTTC. Protein sequence: CSVDRSDGYTF.

The rearrangement links TRBV30 to TRBJ2-2, with D tentatively TRBD2 (6 bases). Germline V gene lookup returns CDR1 GTSNPN and CDR2 SVGIG (reference sequence). The CDR3 is 15 residues long. V was shortened by 5 bases and J by 5 bases, with 18 bases between the two germline ends. The CDR3: CAWGLGAGRTGELFF. As DNA, the CDR3 is TGTGCCTGGGGCCTAGGTGCGGGAAGGACCGGGGAGCTGTTTTTT.

The chain combines TRBV11-3 with TRBJ2-7; 7 nucleotides align to TRBD2. Germline values: CDR1 SGHNT, CDR2 YENEEA. CDR3 size: 14 residues. The V gene end was trimmed by 5 bases and the J gene end by 7 bases; junction bases not matched to a gene: 11. CDR3 amino acids: CASSNEAGTFEQYF. The CDR3, as DNA: TGTGCCAGCAGCAACGAAGCGGGGACGTTTGAGCAGTACTTC.

The rearrangement joins TRBV5-4 to TRBJ2-5; 7 bases line up with TRBD1. With 4 bases clipped from V and 5 bases from J, the junction kept 11 bases outside the gene matches. This CDR3 has 15 amino acids. CDR1 and CDR2 (germline): SGHNT, YYREEE (reference sequence). The CDR3 spells CASSTRDRVRETQYF. Here the CDR3 DNA reads TGTGCCAGCAGCACACGAGACAGGGTTCGGGAGACCCAGTACTTC.

The chain has TRBV4-2 and TRBJ2-1, with D maybe TRBD1 (6 bases). Germline-derived CDR1 and CDR2 are LGHNA and YNFKEQ. This CDR3 has 15 residues. The ends were cut back, 4 bases at V and 3 bases at J, with 13 bases in the middle. CDR3 sequence reads: CASSRNRVVYNEQFF. The CDR3 DNA follows: TGTGCCAGCAGCCGGAACAGGGTCGTCTACAATGAGCAGTTCTTC.

V and J are TRBV6-5 and TRBJ1-5; unclear D gene. Germline loops: CDR1 MNHEY, CDR2 SVGAGI. The length of the CDR3 is 14 residues. V was pared by 6 bases and J by 1 base, with 10 bases between. The CDR3 protein is CASRRSGSNQPQHF. CDR3 bases: TGTGCCAGCAGGCGTTCGGGGAGCAATCAGCCCCAGCATTTT.

This clone has ten or more counts. V gene TRBV30 combines with J gene TRBJ1-5; D unresolved. The CDR3 sequence is 14 residues long. Germline CDR1 GTSNPN, CDR2 SVGIG (reference sequence). Deletions cut 4 bases from V and 2 bases from J, with 12 bases between. DNA for the CDR3: TGTGCCTGGAACGTCGGGGATGGCAATCAGCCCCAGCATTTT. Translation: CAWNVGDGNQPQHF.

CDR3 coding DNA: TGTGCCAGCGCCCTTGACAGGGGGAATGAAAAACTGTTTTTT. Translating it yields CASALDRGNEKLFF. V usage is TRBV19 and J usage is TRBJ1-4; 9 bases map to TRBD1. This CDR3 spans 14 amino acids. From germline, CDR1 is LNHDA and CDR2 SQIVND (reference sequence). The J segment lost 5 bases and the V segment lost 9 bases, leaving 7 bases of the junction unmatched.

A remark on this clone: The same CDR3 can be traced to other DNA sequences in this sample. The chain links TRBV27 to TRBJ1-6; 8 positions match TRBD1. CDR1 and CDR2 from the germline V gene are MNHEY and SMNVEV (reference sequence). The CDR3 sequence is 14 residues long. Unmatched junction bases numbered 7, after V lost 6 bases and J lost 9 bases. CDR3 sequence: CASRTTGGGSPLHF. CDR3 nucleotides: TGTGCCAGCAGGACCACAGGGGGGGGTTCACCCCTCCACTTT.

Only a few counts were recorded for this clone. This chain connects TRBV7-2 to TRBJ2-7; a weak D match, TRBD2 (6 bases). The length of the CDR3 is 15 residues. Trimming pared 5 bases from V and 2 bases from J, leaving 16 bases between. The germline CDR1 and CDR2 sequences are SGHTA and FQGNSA. The CDR3 DNA reads as TGTGCCAGCAGCCCCCCCGCTAGCGTACCCTACGAGCAGTACTTC. Translating gives CASSPPASVPYEQYF.